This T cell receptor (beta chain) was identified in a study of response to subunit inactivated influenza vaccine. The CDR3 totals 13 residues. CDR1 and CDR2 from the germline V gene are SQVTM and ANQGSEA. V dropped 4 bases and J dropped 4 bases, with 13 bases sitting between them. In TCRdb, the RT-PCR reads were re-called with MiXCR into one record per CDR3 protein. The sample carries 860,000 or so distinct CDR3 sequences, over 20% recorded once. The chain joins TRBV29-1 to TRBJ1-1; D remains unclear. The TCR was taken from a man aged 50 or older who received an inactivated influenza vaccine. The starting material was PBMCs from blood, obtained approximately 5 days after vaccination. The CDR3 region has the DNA TGCAGCGTTGTAGAGCGGCCGGGCACTGAAGCTTTCTTT. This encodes CSVVERPGTEAFF.